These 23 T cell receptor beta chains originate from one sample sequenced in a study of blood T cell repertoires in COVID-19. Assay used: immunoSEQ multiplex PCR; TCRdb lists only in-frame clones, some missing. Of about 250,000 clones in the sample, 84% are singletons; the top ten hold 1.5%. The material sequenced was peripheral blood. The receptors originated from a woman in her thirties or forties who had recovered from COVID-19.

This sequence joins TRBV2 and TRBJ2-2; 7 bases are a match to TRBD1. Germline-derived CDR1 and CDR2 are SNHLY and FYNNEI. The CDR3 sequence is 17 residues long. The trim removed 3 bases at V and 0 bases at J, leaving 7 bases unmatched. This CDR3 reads CASSDGRTGANTGELFF. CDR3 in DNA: TGTGCCAGCAGTGATGGGCGGACAGGCGCGAACACCGGGGAGCTGTTTTTT.

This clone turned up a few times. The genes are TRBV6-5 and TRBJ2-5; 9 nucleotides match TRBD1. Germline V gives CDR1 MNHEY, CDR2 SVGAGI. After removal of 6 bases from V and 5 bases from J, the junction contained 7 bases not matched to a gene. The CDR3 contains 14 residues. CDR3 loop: CASRNTGGSETQYF. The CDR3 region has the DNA TGTGCCAGCAGAAATACAGGGGGCTCGGAGACCCAGTACTTC.

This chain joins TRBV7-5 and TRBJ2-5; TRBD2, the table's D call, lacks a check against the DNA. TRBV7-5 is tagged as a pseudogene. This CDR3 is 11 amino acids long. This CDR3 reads CARSLRETQYF. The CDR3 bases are TGTGCCAGAAGCTTGAGAGAGACCCAGTACTTC.

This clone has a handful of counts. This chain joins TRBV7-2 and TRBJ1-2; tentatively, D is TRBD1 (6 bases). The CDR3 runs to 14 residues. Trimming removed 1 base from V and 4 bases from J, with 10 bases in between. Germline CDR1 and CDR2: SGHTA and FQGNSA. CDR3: CASSLVQGRYGYTF. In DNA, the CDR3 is TGTGCCAGCAGCTTAGTACAGGGACGCTATGGCTACACCTTC.

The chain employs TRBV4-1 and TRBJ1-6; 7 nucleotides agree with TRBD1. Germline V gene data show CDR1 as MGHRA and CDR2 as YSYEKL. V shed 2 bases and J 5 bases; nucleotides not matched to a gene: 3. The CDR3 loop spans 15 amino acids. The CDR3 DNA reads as TGCGCCAGCAGCCAATTGGACAGGAATAATTCACCCCTCCACTTT. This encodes CASSQLDRNNSPLHF.

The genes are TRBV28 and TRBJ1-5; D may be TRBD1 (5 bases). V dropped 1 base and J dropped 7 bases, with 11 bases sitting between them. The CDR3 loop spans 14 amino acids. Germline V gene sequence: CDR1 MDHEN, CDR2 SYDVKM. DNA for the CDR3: TGTGCCAGCAGTTTATTGGGGGGTTGGCAGCCCCAGCATTTT. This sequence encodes CASSLLGGWQPQHF. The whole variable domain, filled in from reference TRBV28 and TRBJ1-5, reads DVKVTQSSRYLVKRTGEKVFLECVQDMDHENMFWYRQDPGLGLRLIYFSYDVKMKEKGDIPEGYSVSREKKERFSLILESASTNQTSMYLCASSLLGGWQPQHFGDGTRLSIL.

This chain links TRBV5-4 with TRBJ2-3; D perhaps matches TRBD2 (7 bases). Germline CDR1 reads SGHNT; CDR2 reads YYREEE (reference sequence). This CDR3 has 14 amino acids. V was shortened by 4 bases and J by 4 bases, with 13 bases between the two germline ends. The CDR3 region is CASSPRGGADTQYF. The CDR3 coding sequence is TGTGCCAGCAGCCCCCGCGGGGGCGCAGATACGCAGTATTTT.

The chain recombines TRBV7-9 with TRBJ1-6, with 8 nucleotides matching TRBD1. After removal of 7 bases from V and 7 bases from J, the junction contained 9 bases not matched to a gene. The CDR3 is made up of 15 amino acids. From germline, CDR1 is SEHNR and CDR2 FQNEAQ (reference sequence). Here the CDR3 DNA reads TGTGCCAGCACAATCGGCACAGGGGGAAATTCACCCCTCCACTTT. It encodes CASTIGTGGNSPLHF.

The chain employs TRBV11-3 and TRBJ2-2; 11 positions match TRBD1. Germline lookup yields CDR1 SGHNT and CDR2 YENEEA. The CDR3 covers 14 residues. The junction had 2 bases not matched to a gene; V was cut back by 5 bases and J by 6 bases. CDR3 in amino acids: CASSPDRGPGELFF. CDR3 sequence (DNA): TGTGCCAGCAGCCCGGACAGGGGGCCCGGGGAGCTGTTTTTT.

The CDR3 protein is CASSESKGQGDKLFF. DNA for the CDR3: TGCGCCAGCAGTGAGTCGAAGGGACAGGGTGATAAACTGTTTTTT. J is TRBJ1-4 and V is TRBV10-2, with 9 bases lining up with TRBD1. The V gene's germline CDR1 is WSHSY and CDR2 SAAADI. The V segment lost 0 bases and the J segment 11 bases; nucleotides outside the gene matches: 7. The CDR3 contains 15 residues.

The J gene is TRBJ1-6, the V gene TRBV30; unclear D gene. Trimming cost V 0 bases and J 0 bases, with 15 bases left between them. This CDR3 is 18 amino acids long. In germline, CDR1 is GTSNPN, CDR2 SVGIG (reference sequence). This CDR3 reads CAWSVPLWASSYNSPLHF. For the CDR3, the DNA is TGTGCCTGGAGTGTACCTTTGTGGGCGAGCTCCTATAATTCACCCCTCCACTTT. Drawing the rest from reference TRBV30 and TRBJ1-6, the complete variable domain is SQTIHQWPATLVQPVGSPLSLECTVEGTSNPNLYWYRQAAGRGLQLLFYSVGIGQISSEVPQNLSASRPQDRQFILSSKKLLLSDSGFYLCAWSVPLWASSYNSPLHFGNGTRLTVT.

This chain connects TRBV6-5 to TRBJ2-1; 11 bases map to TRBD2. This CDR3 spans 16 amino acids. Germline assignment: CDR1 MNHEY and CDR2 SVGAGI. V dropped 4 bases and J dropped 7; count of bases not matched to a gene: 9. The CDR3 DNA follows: TGTGCCAGCAGTTCACCGGGACTAGCGGCAACTAATGAGCAGTTCTTC. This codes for CASSSPGLAATNEQFF.

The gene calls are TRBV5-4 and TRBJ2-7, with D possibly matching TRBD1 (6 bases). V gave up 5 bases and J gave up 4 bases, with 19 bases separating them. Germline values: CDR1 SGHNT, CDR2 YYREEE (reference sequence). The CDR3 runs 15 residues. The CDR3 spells CASRPGGRAVYEQYF. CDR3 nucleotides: TGTGCCAGCAGACCTGGGGGCAGGGCTGTTTACGAGCAGTACTTC.

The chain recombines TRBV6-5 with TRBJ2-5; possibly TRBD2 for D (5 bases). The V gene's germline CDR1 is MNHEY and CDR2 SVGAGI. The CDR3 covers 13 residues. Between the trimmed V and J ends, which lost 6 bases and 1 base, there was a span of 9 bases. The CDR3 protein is CASSDRGQETQYF. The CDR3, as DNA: TGTGCCAGCAGCGACCGGGGCCAAGAGACCCAGTACTTC.

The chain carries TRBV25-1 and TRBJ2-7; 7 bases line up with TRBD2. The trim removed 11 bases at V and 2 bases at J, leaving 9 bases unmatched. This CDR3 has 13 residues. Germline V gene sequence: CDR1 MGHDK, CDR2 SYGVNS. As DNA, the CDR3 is TGTGCCGGCGCCGGGACTACGCCCTACGAGCAGTACTTC. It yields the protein CAGAGTTPYEQYF.

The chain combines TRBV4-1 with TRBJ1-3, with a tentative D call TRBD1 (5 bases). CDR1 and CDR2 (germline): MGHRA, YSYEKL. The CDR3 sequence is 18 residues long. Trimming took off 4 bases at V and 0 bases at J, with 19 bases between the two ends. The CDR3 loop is CASSPGGKVRSSGNTIYF. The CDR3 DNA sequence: TGCGCCAGCAGCCCGGGGGGTAAGGTGAGAAGCTCTGGAAACACCATATATTTT.

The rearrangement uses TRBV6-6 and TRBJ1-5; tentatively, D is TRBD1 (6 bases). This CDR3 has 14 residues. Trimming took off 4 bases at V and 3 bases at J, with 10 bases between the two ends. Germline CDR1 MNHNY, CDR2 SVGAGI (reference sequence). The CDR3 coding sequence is TGTGCCAGCAGTTCGCGACAGGACAATCAGCCCCAGCATTTT. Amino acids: CASSSRQDNQPQHF.

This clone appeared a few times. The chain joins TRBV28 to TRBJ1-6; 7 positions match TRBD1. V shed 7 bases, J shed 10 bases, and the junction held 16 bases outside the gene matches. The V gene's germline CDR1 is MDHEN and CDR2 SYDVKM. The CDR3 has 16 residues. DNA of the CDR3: TGTGCCAGCACTCGAGAGGATAGGGGGCTTGGGTCACCCCTCCACTTT. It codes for CASTREDRGLGSPLHF.

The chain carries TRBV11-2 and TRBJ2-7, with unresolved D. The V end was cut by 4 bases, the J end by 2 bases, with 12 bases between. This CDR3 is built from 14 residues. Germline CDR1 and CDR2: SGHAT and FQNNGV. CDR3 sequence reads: CASSSRSSPYEQYF. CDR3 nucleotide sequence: TGTGCCAGCAGCTCAAGATCCAGTCCCTACGAGCAGTACTTC.

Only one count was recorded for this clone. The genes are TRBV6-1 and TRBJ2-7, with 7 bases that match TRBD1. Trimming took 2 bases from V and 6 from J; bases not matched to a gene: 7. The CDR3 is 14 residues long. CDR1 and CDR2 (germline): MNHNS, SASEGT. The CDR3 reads CASSELSGGGEQYF. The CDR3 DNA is TGTGCCAGCAGTGAACTGTCAGGGGGTGGCGAGCAGTACTTC.

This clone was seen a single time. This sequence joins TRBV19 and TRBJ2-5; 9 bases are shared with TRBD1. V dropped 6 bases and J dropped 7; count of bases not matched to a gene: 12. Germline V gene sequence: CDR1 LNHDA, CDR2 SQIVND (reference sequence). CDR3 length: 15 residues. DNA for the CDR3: TGTGCCAGTAGGCAACAGGGGGCCATCGGGGGGACCCAGTACTTC. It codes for CASRQQGAIGGTQYF.

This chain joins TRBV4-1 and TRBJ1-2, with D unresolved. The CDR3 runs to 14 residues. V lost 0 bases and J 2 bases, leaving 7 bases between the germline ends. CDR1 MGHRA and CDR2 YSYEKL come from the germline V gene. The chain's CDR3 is CASSQDGMNYGYTF. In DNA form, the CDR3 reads TGCGCCAGCAGCCAAGACGGGATGAACTATGGCTACACCTTC.

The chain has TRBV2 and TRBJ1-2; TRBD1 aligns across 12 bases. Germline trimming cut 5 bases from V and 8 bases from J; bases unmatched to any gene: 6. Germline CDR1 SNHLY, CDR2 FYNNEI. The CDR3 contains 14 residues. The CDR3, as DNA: TGTGCCAGCAGTCCGGGACAGGGGGCAAGAGGCTACACCTTC. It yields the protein CASSPGQGARGYTF.